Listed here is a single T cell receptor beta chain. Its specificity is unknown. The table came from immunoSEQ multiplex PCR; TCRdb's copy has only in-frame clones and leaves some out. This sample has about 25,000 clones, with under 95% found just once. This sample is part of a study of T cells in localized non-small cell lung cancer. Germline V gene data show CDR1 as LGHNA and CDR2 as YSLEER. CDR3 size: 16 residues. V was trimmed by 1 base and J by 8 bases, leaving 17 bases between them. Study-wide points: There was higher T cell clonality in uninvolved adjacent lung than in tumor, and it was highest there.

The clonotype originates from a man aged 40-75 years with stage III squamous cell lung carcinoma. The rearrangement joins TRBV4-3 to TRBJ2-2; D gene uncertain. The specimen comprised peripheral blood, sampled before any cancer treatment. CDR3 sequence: CASSQGSTVVGGELFF. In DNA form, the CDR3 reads TGCGCCAGCAGCCAAGGGAGCACAGTCGTTGGGGGGGAGCTGTTTTTT.